Included here is one TCR beta chain sequence, with context. Its antigen is not identified. The data were taken from a study of cytomegalovirus exposure and HLA in healthy donors. Germline CDR1 is MNHNY and CDR2 is SVGAGI (reference sequence). V shed 6 bases and J 0 bases; nucleotides not matched to a gene: 3. The CDR3 extends over 15 amino acids. The table came from immunoSEQ multiplex PCR; TCRdb's copy has only in-frame clones and leaves some out. The sample holds 150,000 to 200,000 clones, approximately 96% seen once. Study-level findings and limits: Many donors carried some public TCRs, although rarity characterized most TCR sequences.

Sequencing input: PBMCs. The TCR was taken from a woman aged 18 to 35 in good health and CMV-seronegative. The chain combines TRBV6-6 with TRBJ2-4, with TRBD1 matching over 9 bases. CDR3 loop: CASSLGQGAKNIQYF. CDR3 sequence (DNA): TGTGCCAGCAGCCTGGGACAGGGAGCCAAAAACATTCAGTACTTC.